This T cell receptor beta chain was profiled in a study of CD4+ T cells in melanoma. Regarding the study as a whole: Reportedly, melanoma neoantigen-specific CD4+ T cells showed varied differentiation states. CD8+ T cell, macrophage and B cell function reportedly correlated with neoantigen-specific CD4+ T cells.

TCRdb keeps only in-frame clones here, not all; method: immunoSEQ multiplex PCR. This table holds roughly 150,000 clones, about nine tenths found once. A remark on this clone: Its cognate antigen is unknown.

Germline V gene sequence: CDR1 SNHLY, CDR2 FYNNEI. The CDR3 has 16 amino acids. The J segment lost 9 bases and the V segment lost 2 bases, leaving 12 bases of the junction unmatched. This chain connects TRBV2 to TRBJ2-1, with 8 bases matching TRBD2. The sequence came from a human donor with melanoma. The CDR3 sequence is CASSETRSGGPGEQFF. The CDR3 DNA reads as TGTGCCAGCAGTGAAACGAGGTCGGGGGGGCCCGGTGAGCAGTTCTTC. Drawing the rest from reference TRBV2 and TRBJ2-1, the complete variable domain is EPEVTQTPSHQVTQMGQEVILRCVPISNHLYFYWYRQILGQKVEFLVSFYNNEISEKSEIFDDQFSVERPDGSNFTLKIRSTKLEDSAMYFCASSETRSGGPGEQFFGPGTRLTVL.